These 10 T cell receptor beta chains came from one sample sequenced in a study of T cells in Graves' hyperthyroidism and ophthalmopathy. TCR beta CDR3 region amplification was performed from RNA transcripts. TCR CDR3 underwent first-round RT-PCR with the HTBI primer set. TCRdb itself ran the multiplex PCR reads through MiXCR, one entry per CDR3 protein. This sample has a few hundred thousand distinct CDR3 sequences; about half occur once, and the top ten carry around a fifth. The sample comprised peripheral blood or thyroid tissue (not recorded which). The receptors here all came from an adult woman with Graves' disease, either hyperthyroidism or ophthalmopathy (not recorded which).

In its sample, this clonotype was seen many times. The chain combines TRBV7-2 with TRBJ1-5, with 9 bases that match TRBD1. The V segment lost 4 bases and the J segment 4 bases; nucleotides outside the gene matches: 5. The CDR3 totals 15 residues. Germline V CDR1 and CDR2: SGHTA, FQGNSA. The CDR3, as DNA: TGTGCCAGCAGCTGGGATGACAGGGGGAATCAGCCCCAGCATTTT. Its protein is CASSWDDRGNQPQHF. Together with reference TRBV7-2 and TRBJ1-5, the CDR3 gives the full variable domain: GAGVSQSPSNKVTEKGKDVELRCDPISGHTALYWYRQSLGQGLEFLIYFQGNSAPDKSGLPSDRFSAERTGGSVSTLTIQRTQQEDSAVYLCASSWDDRGNQPQHFGDGTRLSIL.

V usage is TRBV11-2 and J usage is TRBJ1-1; 10 bases match TRBD1. CDR3 size: 11 residues. V shed 1 base and J 13 bases; nucleotides not matched to a gene: 0. Germline-derived CDR1 and CDR2 are SGHAT and FQNNGV. The CDR3, as DNA: TGTGCCAGCAGCTTAGGGACAGGGGGTTTCTTT. Its translation: CASSLGTGGFF.

This clonotype was picked up many times. The chain combines TRBV4-1 with TRBJ2-2; 14 bases map to TRBD2. The CDR3 extends over 17 amino acids. Germline lookup yields CDR1 MGHRA and CDR2 YSYEKL. After removal of 4 bases from V and 6 bases from J, the junction contained 7 bases not matched to a gene. The CDR3 region has the DNA TGCGCCAGCAGCCGTGGGACTAGCGGGAGTAACCCCGGGGAGCTGTTTTTT. Encoded protein: CASSRGTSGSNPGELFF.

This clonotype occurred many times. The chain recombines TRBV6-1 with TRBJ1-5, with D uncertain. CDR1 is MNHNS and CDR2 is SASEGT in the germline V gene. This CDR3 has 15 residues. V was shortened by 3 bases and J by 2 bases, with 11 bases between the two germline ends. The CDR3 region has the DNA TGTGCCAGCAGTGAGGGGATCTGGGGCAATCAGCCCCAGCATTTT. Its translation is CASSEGIWGNQPQHF.

The chain has TRBV7-2 and TRBJ1-2; D call uncertain. Trimming pared 4 bases from V and 4 bases from J, leaving 10 bases between. The CDR3 totals 13 residues. CDR1 SGHTA and CDR2 FQGNSA come from the germline V gene. The DNA of the CDR3 is TGTGCCAGCAGCTACACTAGCGTCTATGGCTACACCTTC. This translates into CASSYTSVYGYTF.

This clonotype was seen more than once but under ten times. Given a much more abundant clone one base away, this may be a read error. V gene TRBV10-3 combines with J gene TRBJ1-5; possibly TRBD1 for D (5 bases). The V gene lost 6 bases and the J gene lost 1 base, with 7 bases spanning the gap. Germline V lookup: CDR1 ENHRY, CDR2 SYGVKD. The CDR3 length is 13 residues. CDR3 bases: TGTGCCATCAGGGGGGGAAGCAATCAGCCCCAGCATTTT. Its protein product is CAIRGGSNQPQHF.

Concerning this clonotype: It may be a read error: a sequence one base away is much more abundant. Here the CDR3 omits its conserved ending phenylalanine or tryptophan, so a read error is the likely source. The gene calls are TRBV9 and TRBJ2-7; tentatively, D is TRBD1 (6 bases). The CDR3 contains 12 residues. From germline, CDR1 is SGDLS and CDR2 YYNGEE. This chain's CDR3 is CASSRPRGGQYL. The CDR3 DNA reads as TGCGCCAGCAGCCGACCTCGAGGGGGGCAGTACCTC.

The count of this clonotype is one. The rearrangement joins TRBV2 to TRBJ1-1, with D maybe TRBD1 (5 bases). Between the trimmed V and J ends, which lost 7 bases and 4 bases, there was a span of 25 bases. In germline, CDR1 is SNHLY, CDR2 FYNNEI. The CDR3 is 17 amino acids. The CDR3 reads CASTLSGSSNWGTEAFF. For the CDR3, the DNA is TGTGCCAGCACTCTTTCAGGGTCTTCCAATTGGGGCACTGAAGCTTTCTTT.

The chain couples TRBV7-9 to TRBJ1-2; D is unresolved. Germline V CDR1 and CDR2: SEHNR, FQNEAQ (reference sequence). The CDR3 spans 13 residues. V was trimmed by 6 bases and J by 7 bases, leaving 15 bases between them. The CDR3 region has the DNA TGTGCCAGCAGTTCCTTCAGGAGTGGTGGCTACACCTTC. Residues: CASSSFRSGGYTF.

The V call is TRBV15, the J call TRBJ2-2; no clear D. This CDR3 spans 13 amino acids. Germline-derived CDR1 and CDR2 are LNHNV and YYDKDF (reference sequence). The ends were cut back, 0 bases at V and 7 bases at J, with 6 bases in the middle. The CDR3 loop reads CATSRDHSGELFF. As DNA, the CDR3 is TGTGCCACCAGCAGAGACCATAGCGGGGAGCTGTTTTTT.